The next 30 T cell receptor beta chains were all read from a single sample in a study of T-cell reconstitution after alpha-beta-depleted transplantation in children. Molecular barcoding with unique molecular identifiers was used for the TCRbeta library. TCRdb reprocessed the PCR reads with MiXCR, giving one entry per CDR3 protein. The data contain 500,000 to 750,000 distinct CDR3 sequences, more than 20% of them seen just once; the ten biggest clones take up about 35%. The sequenced sample was PBMCs, obtained before TCRalphabeta/CD19-depleted stem cell transplant. These receptors all stem from a boy under two years old with Wiskott-Aldrich syndrome, due to receive a stem cell transplant.

This chain links TRBV5-1 with TRBJ2-1; 16 bases agree with TRBD2. Germline V gene lookup returns CDR1 SGHRS and CDR2 YFSETQ. With V trimmed by 3 bases and J by 5 bases, 8 bases remained unmatched. The CDR3 has 18 residues. CDR3 sequence reads: CASSSGLAGGSSDNEQFF. DNA for the CDR3: TGCGCCAGCAGCTCGGGACTAGCGGGAGGGTCGTCAGACAATGAGCAGTTCTTC.

The chain uses TRBV5-1 and TRBJ2-7; TRBD2 agrees at 11 bases. V lost 0 bases, J lost 7 bases, and 9 bases stayed unmatched. Looked up from germline, CDR1 is SGHRS and CDR2 is YFSETQ. The CDR3 is 16 amino acids. CDR3 residues: CASSLAQLAGVGEQYF. The CDR3 DNA is TGCGCCAGCAGCTTGGCCCAACTAGCGGGAGTAGGGGAGCAGTACTTC.

This clonotype was observed a few times. This rearrangement joins TRBV20-1 to TRBJ2-3; D tentatively reads TRBD1 or TRBD2 (5 bases each). CDR1 DFQATT and CDR2 SNEGSKA come from the germline V gene (reference sequence). V was pared by 6 bases and J by 0 bases, with 13 bases between. This CDR3 region has 14 residues. The CDR3 reads CSAQGDRSTDTQYF. CDR3 sequence (DNA): TGCAGTGCCCAAGGGGACCGAAGCACAGATACGCAGTATTTT.

The chain combines TRBV4-2 with TRBJ2-3; D is ambiguous. This CDR3 has 14 amino acids. Germline assignment: CDR1 LGHNA and CDR2 YNFKEQ. The ends were cut back, 4 bases at V and 4 bases at J, with 12 bases in the middle. CDR3 protein: CASSRSGFADTQYF. The DNA of the CDR3 is TGTGCCAGCAGCCGTTCGGGTTTCGCAGATACGCAGTATTTT.

The V call is TRBV10-1, the J call TRBJ2-2; the D is unclear. Germline V CDR1 and CDR2: WNHNN, SYGVQD (reference sequence). CDR3 length: 14 residues. The V end was cut by 5 bases, the J end by 6 bases, with 13 bases between. The CDR3, as DNA: TGCGCCAGCAGTAGCATAGGGTTGTCCGGGGAGCTGTTTTTT. Translation: CASSSIGLSGELFF.

This clonotype was found a few times. The chain is built from TRBV30 and TRBJ1-5; 7 nucleotides line up with TRBD1. From germline, CDR1 is GTSNPN and CDR2 SVGIG (reference sequence). The CDR3 runs 14 residues. The ends lost 4 bases at V and 3 bases at J; junction bases unmatched: 6. The CDR3 coding sequence is TGTGCCTGGATTATGGGACAGATCAATCAGCCCCAGCATTTT. This encodes CAWIMGQINQPQHF.

This chain joins TRBV6-2 or TRBV6-3 and TRBJ2-3, with D tentatively TRBD2 (6 bases). The CDR3 has 15 amino acids. V shed 2 bases and J shed 9 bases, with 18 bases lying between them. The germline V gene has CDR1 MNHEY and CDR2 SVGEGT. CDR3 protein: CASSYGSSGAGTQYF. The CDR3 region has the DNA TGTGCCAGCAGTTACGGGAGCTCGGGAGCAGGGACGCAGTATTTT.

This clonotype has just a few counts. The J gene is TRBJ2-7, the V gene TRBV7-9; the match to TRBD1 covers 7 bases. Germline-derived CDR1 and CDR2 are SEHNR and FQNEAQ (reference sequence). The CDR3 runs to 15 residues. The ends lost 1 base at V and 1 base at J; junction bases unmatched: 4. The chain's CDR3 is CASSLVEGASYEQYF. CDR3 sequence (DNA): TGTGCCAGCAGCTTAGTAGAGGGGGCGTCCTACGAGCAGTACTTC.

This clonotype was seen only a few times. V usage is TRBV19 and J usage is TRBJ1-5; D remains ambiguous. V lost 5 bases and J 7 bases, leaving 6 bases between the germline ends. The CDR3 runs 11 residues. CDR1 LNHDA and CDR2 SQIVND come from the germline V gene (reference sequence). The CDR3 DNA follows: TGTGCCAGTAGTCAAGGACAGCCCCAGCATTTT. The encoded protein is CASSQGQPQHF.

This clonotype showed up just a few times. The V call is TRBV5-1, the J call TRBJ2-7, with TRBD2 identical over 12 bases. CDR1 is SGHRS, CDR2 YFSETQ, per germline. With 2 bases clipped from V and 3 bases from J, the junction kept 9 bases outside the gene matches. The CDR3 totals 17 residues. DNA of the CDR3: TGCGCCAGCAGCTTAAGGACTAGCGGGACAACCCACTACGAGCAGTACTTC. Its translation is CASSLRTSGTTHYEQYF.

This clonotype was seen only once. This sequence joins TRBV5-1 and TRBJ2-3; the match to TRBD2 covers 11 bases. V shed 2 bases and J 4 bases; nucleotides not matched to a gene: 3. The CDR3 contains 15 residues. Germline V gene sequence: CDR1 SGHRS, CDR2 YFSETQ. CDR3 DNA: TGCGCCAGCAGCTTTAGCGGGAGGGGCGCAGATACGCAGTATTTT. It is translated as CASSFSGRGADTQYF.

The chain links TRBV7-2 to TRBJ2-3; no firm D call. Germline-derived CDR1 and CDR2 are SGHTA and FQGNSA. The CDR3 length is 14 residues. V gave up 5 bases and J gave up 4 bases, with 13 bases separating them. CDR3 nucleotides: TGTGCCAGCAGCCCCACGCGTCAGGCAGATACGCAGTATTTT. The encoded protein is CASSPTRQADTQYF.

J is TRBJ2-5 and V is TRBV6-5; weak D call: TRBD1 (6 bases). Trimming took off 6 bases at V and 5 bases at J, with 7 bases between the two ends. From germline, CDR1 is MNHEY and CDR2 SVGAGI. CDR3 size: 11 residues. The chain's CDR3 is CASRRGETQYF. In DNA, the CDR3 is TGTGCCAGCAGGAGGGGGGAGACCCAGTACTTC.

This clonotype came up a few times. This chain uses TRBV25-1 with TRBJ1-1; weak D call: TRBD1 (6 bases). The CDR3 sequence is 15 residues long. Trimming removed 3 bases at V and 8 bases at J, with 19 bases between. The germline gives CDR1 MGHDK, CDR2 SYGVNS. Here the CDR3 reads CASSEGGRRRSEAFF. DNA for the CDR3: TGTGCCAGCAGTGAGGGGGGCAGGAGGCGTTCCGAAGCTTTCTTT. The full variable domain, its missing parts supplied by reference TRBV25-1 and TRBJ1-1, is EADIYQTPRYLVIGTGKKITLECSQTMGHDKMYWYQQDPGMELHLIHYSYGVNSTEKGDLSSESTVSRIRTEHFPLTLESARPSHTSQYLCASSEGGRRRSEAFFGQGTRLTVV.

The chain recombines TRBV27 with TRBJ2-7; D is possibly TRBD2 (6 bases). This CDR3 contains 15 residues. Germline V gives CDR1 MNHEY, CDR2 SMNVEV (reference sequence). V was shortened by 6 bases and J by 0 bases, with 15 bases between the two germline ends. The CDR3, as DNA: TGTGCCAGCAGCTGGGTAGGCGGGACCTCCTACGAGCAGTACTTC. Amino acid sequence: CASSWVGGTSYEQYF.

The chain couples TRBV4-1 to TRBJ2-1; 8 nucleotides align to TRBD2. Germline V gene sequence: CDR1 MGHRA, CDR2 YSYEKL. The CDR3 loop spans 15 amino acids. V was pared by 4 bases and J by 5 bases, with 7 bases of the junction left unmatched. The CDR3 nucleotides read TGCGCCAGCAGCCTCCGAGCGGGGGACGACAATGAGCAGTTCTTC. Translating gives CASSLRAGDDNEQFF.

In its sample, this clonotype was seen a few times. This chain uses TRBV6-5 with TRBJ2-1, with 10 bases identical to TRBD2. V shed 5 bases, J shed 6 bases, and the junction held 7 bases outside the gene matches. There are 15 residues in the CDR3. Germline lookup yields CDR1 MNHEY and CDR2 SVGAGI. In DNA form, the CDR3 reads TGTGCCAGCAGTGTACTGAGCGGGAGGGCCAATGAGCAGTTCTTC. The encoded protein is CASSVLSGRANEQFF.

The gene calls are TRBV5-5 and TRBJ2-2; D tentatively reads TRBD1 or TRBD2 (5 bases each). This CDR3 is 15 amino acids long. V was clipped by 6 bases and J by 1 base, with 13 bases between them. The germline CDR1 and CDR2 sequences are SGHKS and YYEKEE (reference sequence). CDR3 in DNA: TGTGCCAGCATGGGGCGGGTAGAGAACACCGGGGAGCTGTTTTTT. Its translation is CASMGRVENTGELFF.

The chain combines TRBV7-7 with TRBJ2-2; D ambiguous. Trimming removed 3 bases from V and 1 base from J, with 6 bases in between. CDR1 is SSHAT, CDR2 FNYEAQ, per germline (reference sequence). The CDR3 loop spans 14 amino acids. CDR3 amino acids: CASSFGLNTGELFF. The DNA for the CDR3 is TGTGCCAGCAGCTTCGGGCTGAACACCGGGGAGCTGTTTTTT.

Only a few counts were recorded for this clonotype. CDR3 bases: TGTGCCAGCTCTAAAGGGCCAGGGAGAGAGACCCAGTACTTC. Translation: CASSKGPGRETQYF. The chain joins TRBV12-3 or TRBV12-4 to TRBJ2-5; D is tentatively TRBD1 or TRBD2 (5 bases each). Trimming pared 8 bases from V and 4 bases from J, leaving 17 bases between. The CDR3 runs to 14 residues.

The chain links TRBV7-4 to TRBJ1-2, with 10 bases that match TRBD1. J lost 4 bases, V lost 4 bases, and 6 bases had no gene match. CDR3 length: 15 amino acids. Germline V lookup: CDR1 SGHVT, CDR2 SQSDAQ. CDR3 amino acids: CASSSGQGEVYGYTF. Written as DNA, the CDR3 is TGTGCCAGCAGCTCCGGACAGGGGGAGGTCTATGGCTACACCTTC. Complete variable domain (other parts from reference TRBV7-4 and TRBJ1-2): GAGVSQSPRYKVAKRGRDVALRCDSISGHVTLYWYRQTLGQGSEVLTYSQSDAQRDKSGRPSGRFSAERPERSVSTLKIQRTEQGDSAVYLCASSSGQGEVYGYTFGSGTRLTVV.

This clonotype has just a few counts. This chain joins TRBV6-5 and TRBJ2-4; the match to TRBD2 covers 12 bases. The CDR3 runs 19 residues. The germline V gene has CDR1 MNHEY and CDR2 SVGAGI. The V and J ends lost 0 bases and 6 bases, in that order; junction bases with no gene match: 12. CDR3 sequence: CASSYSSRPGLAGLNIQYF. CDR3 in DNA: TGTGCCAGCAGTTACTCCTCACGCCCGGGACTAGCGGGCTTAAACATTCAGTACTTC.

The rearrangement uses TRBV5-1 and TRBJ2-1; the match to TRBD2 covers 8 bases. There are 17 residues in the CDR3. Germline CDR1 is SGHRS and CDR2 is YFSETQ. The V gene end was trimmed by 4 bases and the J gene end by 0 bases; junction bases not matched to a gene: 9. CDR3 amino acids: CASSLQPLAASYNEQFF. CDR3 sequence (DNA): TGCGCCAGCAGCCTACAACCACTAGCGGCCTCCTACAATGAGCAGTTCTTC.

This chain uses TRBV12-3 or TRBV12-4 with TRBJ1-5; possible D gene TRBD1, 5 bases. The length of the CDR3 is 16 residues. The V gene lost 3 bases and the J gene lost 2 bases, with 14 bases spanning the gap. CDR3 sequence (DNA): TGTGCCAGCAGTTTCCAGGGCCGTCTCGGCAATCAGCCCCAGCATTTT. This sequence encodes CASSFQGRLGNQPQHF.

In this sample, this clonotype turned up a few times. This rearrangement joins TRBV19 to TRBJ2-3, with 8 bases aligning to TRBD2. The CDR3 runs to 15 residues. J was trimmed by 1 base and V by 3 bases; bases with no gene match: 3. Per the germline V gene, CDR1 is LNHDA and CDR2 is SQIVND (reference sequence). CDR3 region: CASSITSGRTDTQYF. DNA for the CDR3: TGTGCCAGTAGTATTACTAGCGGACGCACAGATACGCAGTATTTT.

The V gene is TRBV12-3 or TRBV12-4, the J gene TRBJ2-3; D uncertain. This CDR3 has 13 residues. V dropped 2 bases and J dropped 4 bases, with 7 bases sitting between them. The CDR3 here is CASSLMVSDTQYF. CDR3 nucleotides: TGTGCCAGCAGTTTAATGGTCTCAGATACGCAGTATTTT.

V and J are TRBV3-1 and TRBJ1-4; D gene ambiguous. This CDR3 is 14 amino acids long. V was pared by 2 bases and J by 3 bases, with 7 bases between. CDR1 LGHDT and CDR2 YNNKEL come from the germline V gene (reference sequence). CDR3 sequence: CASSQPDSNEKLFF. The DNA for the CDR3 is TGTGCCAGCAGCCAACCCGATTCTAATGAAAAACTGTTTTTT.

J is TRBJ2-7 and V is TRBV5-1; 14 nucleotides agree with TRBD2. Trimming took 4 bases from V and 0 from J; bases not matched to a gene: 6. CDR3 length: 17 amino acids. The germline CDR1 and CDR2 sequences are SGHRS and YFSETQ. The CDR3 is CASSGTSGSLRSYEQYF. The CDR3 nucleotides are TGCGCCAGCAGCGGGACTAGCGGGAGTCTCCGCTCCTACGAGCAGTACTTC.

The genes are TRBV7-9 and TRBJ1-5, with unresolved D. Trimming took off 6 bases at V and 3 bases at J, with 6 bases between the two ends. The CDR3 is made up of 12 amino acids. Per germline, CDR1 SEHNR and CDR2 FQNEAQ (reference sequence). Here the CDR3 reads CASSNSNQPQHF. The CDR3 DNA follows: TGTGCCAGCAGTAATTCCAATCAGCCCCAGCATTTT.

The V call is TRBV6-1, the J call TRBJ2-3; D is perhaps TRBD1 (6 bases). The V gene lost 7 bases and the J gene lost 4 bases, with 15 bases spanning the gap. This CDR3 has 14 amino acids. Germline V gene lookup returns CDR1 MNHNS and CDR2 SASEGT. The CDR3 DNA reads as TGTGCCAGCACCCAGGGGAACCGAGCAGATACGCAGTATTTT. It yields the protein CASTQGNRADTQYF.